This paragraph covers one TCR beta chain sequence. As yet, its antigen is unknown. The sample comes from a study of shared clonotypes between healthy human individuals. Regarding the study as a whole: The expectation was that sequencing depth would affect clonotype sharing among donors.

Adult Caucasians living in Nashville, Tennessee made up all of the donors. The repertoire was sequenced with immunoSEQ multiplex PCR; TCRdb's copy has only in-frame clones and lacks some. The top ten hold about 0.054% of the sample, which has about 530,000 clones, around 96% seen once. This clonotype was obtained from a woman aged 30 to 39 in good health. Sequencing was performed on naive CD4+ T cells sorted from blood. As to subset: CD45RA+ positively selected.

The CDR3 here is CASSLRTGGHEQYF. The CDR3 DNA sequence: TGTGCCAGCAGCTTAAGGACAGGGGGACACGAGCAGTACTTC. The chain combines TRBV7-6 with TRBJ2-7; 10 nucleotides match TRBD1. The germline V gene encodes CDR1 SGHVS and CDR2 FNYEAQ. With 2 bases clipped from V and 5 bases from J, the junction kept 3 bases outside the gene matches. The CDR3 is 14 amino acids.